One and the same sample provided the 27 T cell receptor beta chains below, sequenced in a study of Tregs in tolerant kidney transplant recipients. Here immunoSEQ multiplex PCR was the method, and the copy in TCRdb shows in-frame clones only, minus some. This table holds some 100,000 clones, approximately 90% found once. Sequencing was carried out using CD4+ T cells from blood. The receptors stem from a human donor in good health.

Comment on this clone: The germline gene is not matched at one end of the junction; a read error may be the cause. The chain links TRBV2 to TRBJ1-1; a possible D gene is TRBD1 (6 bases). The V gene's germline CDR1 is SNHLY and CDR2 FYNNEI. CDR3 length equals 13 residues. The chain's CDR3 is CASSSDRSGPWVF. As DNA, the CDR3 is TGTGCCAGCAGTAGCGACAGGTCTGGACCATGGGTCTTT.

This chain links TRBV4-1 with TRBJ2-7, with TRBD2 matching 9 bases. Germline loops: CDR1 MGHRA, CDR2 YSYEKL. The CDR3 extends over 16 amino acids. V shed 4 bases and J 2 bases; nucleotides not matched to a gene: 9. The CDR3 bases are TGCGCCAGCAGCCCTATAGGGCTAGCGGGGCCCTACGAGCAGTACTTC. As protein: CASSPIGLAGPYEQYF.

The chain has TRBV5-4 and TRBJ2-5, with D tentatively TRBD2 (5 bases). Germline values: CDR1 SGHNT, CDR2 YYREEE (reference sequence). The length of the CDR3 is 14 residues. The V gene lost 2 bases and the J gene lost 0 bases, with 8 bases spanning the gap. The CDR3 coding sequence is TGTGCCAGCAGCTTAGGACTGGACCAAGAGACCCAGTACTTC. It is translated as CASSLGLDQETQYF. Filled out from reference TRBV5-4 and TRBJ2-5, the complete variable domain reads ETGVTQSPTHLIKTRGQQVTLRCSSQSGHNTVSWYQQALGQGPQFIFQYYREEENGRGNFPPRFSGLQFPNYSSELNVNALELDDSALYLCASSLGLDQETQYFGPGTRLLVL.

The chain uses TRBV30 and TRBJ1-1; 8 bases fit TRBD1. The CDR3 length is 14 residues. Germline lookup yields CDR1 GTSNPN and CDR2 SVGIG (reference sequence). Unmatched junction bases numbered 10, after V lost 5 bases and J lost 5 bases. CDR3 amino acids: CAWLGRGRETEAFF. The CDR3 region has the DNA TGTGCCTGGCTGGGCAGGGGGCGCGAAACTGAAGCTTTCTTT.

The J gene is TRBJ2-6, the V gene TRBV5-1; D not resolved. Trimming pared 1 base from V and 2 bases from J, leaving 7 bases between. The CDR3 runs 15 residues. Germline CDR1 SGHRS, CDR2 YFSETQ. The CDR3 region is CASSLQPTGANVLTF. Here the CDR3 DNA reads TGCGCCAGCAGCTTGCAACCCACTGGGGCCAACGTCCTGACTTTC.

The chain joins TRBV28 to TRBJ2-5; D is possibly TRBD2 (5 bases). Trimming removed 2 bases from V and 3 bases from J, with 16 bases in between. This CDR3 contains 16 residues. The V gene's germline CDR1 is MDHEN and CDR2 SYDVKM. The CDR3 here is CASSLTGRGRKETQYF. CDR3 in DNA: TGTGCCAGCAGTTTAACGGGGAGAGGGCGAAAAGAGACCCAGTACTTC.

The chain couples TRBV6-5 to TRBJ1-3; the D is unclear. The CDR3 is made up of 14 amino acids. Germline CDR1 MNHEY, CDR2 SVGAGI. Trimming removed 5 bases at V and 0 bases at J, with 8 bases between. CDR3 sequence (DNA): TGTGCCAGCAGTGCCCCGAGCTCTGGAAACACCATATATTTT. Its translation is CASSAPSSGNTIYF.

This rearrangement joins TRBV6-5 to TRBJ2-3, with 14 bases fitting TRBD2. The CDR3 length is 16 residues. CDR1 MNHEY and CDR2 SVGAGI come from the germline V gene. With V trimmed by 4 bases and J by 1 base, 1 base remained unmatched. The CDR3 loop reads CASSWGLAGGTDTQYF. CDR3 DNA sequence: TGTGCCAGCAGTTGGGGACTAGCGGGGGGCACAGATACGCAGTATTTT.

J is TRBJ2-1 and V is TRBV19, with TRBD2 identical over 8 bases. Trimming removed 5 bases from V and 5 bases from J; junction bases left unmatched: 8. The CDR3 has 15 amino acids. CDR1 and CDR2 from the germline V gene are LNHDA and SQIVND (reference sequence). CDR3 sequence (DNA): TGTGCCAGTAGTGGTAGCGGGGTCATAAACAATGAGCAGTTCTTC. Amino acids: CASSGSGVINNEQFF.

The count of this clone is one. The V call is TRBV7-6, the J call TRBJ1-4, with no clear D. Trimming removed 4 bases from V and 0 bases from J, with 9 bases in between. The CDR3 length is 15 residues. The germline CDR1 and CDR2 sequences are SGHVS and FNYEAQ. In nucleotides, the CDR3 is TGTGCCAGCAGCTCCACCTATGCAACTAATGAAAAACTGTTTTTT. Protein product: CASSSTYATNEKLFF.

The J gene is TRBJ2-3, the V gene TRBV10-1, with D unclear. The CDR3 extends over 13 amino acids. The ends were cut back, 0 bases at V and 4 bases at J, with 5 bases in the middle. Germline assignment: CDR1 WNHNN and CDR2 SYGVQD (reference sequence). CDR3 in amino acids: CASSESRADTQYF. In nucleotides, the CDR3 is TGCGCCAGCAGTGAGTCTAGGGCAGATACGCAGTATTTT.

CDR3 amino acids: CASRRLAGGDYEQYF. DNA of the CDR3: TGTGCCAGCAGGCGACTAGCGGGAGGAGACTACGAGCAGTACTTC. The J gene is TRBJ2-7, the V gene TRBV6-5; the match to TRBD2 covers 13 bases. Trimming took 6 bases from V and 3 from J; bases not matched to a gene: 5. The CDR3 is 15 residues long. Germline CDR1 is MNHEY and CDR2 is SVGAGI.

The rearrangement links TRBV5-1 to TRBJ2-5, with TRBD1 as a possible D gene (6 bases). Germline assignment: CDR1 SGHRS and CDR2 YFSETQ. CDR3 length: 14 residues. Trimming took 0 bases from V and 5 from J, leaving 11 bases between them. CDR3 coding DNA: TGCGCCAGCAGCTTGGATACAGGGCGGGAGACCCAGTACTTC. As protein: CASSLDTGRETQYF.

This rearrangement joins TRBV19 to TRBJ2-2; possible D gene TRBD1, 6 bases. CDR1 LNHDA and CDR2 SQIVND come from the germline V gene (reference sequence). V gave up 3 bases and J gave up 2 bases, with 10 bases separating them. There are 15 residues in the CDR3. The CDR3 coding sequence is TGTGCCAGTAGTATCAGGGGACGCAACACCGGGGAGCTGTTTTTT. This encodes CASSIRGRNTGELFF.

V usage is TRBV5-4 and J usage is TRBJ2-1, with TRBD2 identical over 12 bases. Unmatched junction bases numbered 7, after V lost 3 bases and J lost 9 bases. The CDR3 is 15 residues long. The germline V gene has CDR1 SGHNT and CDR2 YYREEE (reference sequence). CDR3 protein: CASSSRLAGESEQFF. The DNA for the CDR3 is TGTGCCAGCAGCTCGAGACTAGCGGGAGAAAGTGAGCAGTTCTTC. Combining the CDR3 with reference TRBV5-4 and TRBJ2-1 gives the whole variable domain ETGVTQSPTHLIKTRGQQVTLRCSSQSGHNTVSWYQQALGQGPQFIFQYYREEENGRGNFPPRFSGLQFPNYSSELNVNALELDDSALYLCASSSRLAGESEQFFGPGTRLTVL.

The chain recombines TRBV6-6 with TRBJ2-5; TRBD2 is a possible D gene (6 bases). Trimming removed 0 bases from V and 2 bases from J, with 13 bases in between. The CDR3 is 16 amino acids. CDR1 MNHNY and CDR2 SVGAGI come from the germline V gene (reference sequence). The CDR3 loop reads CASSYSGRRGQETQYF. The CDR3 DNA sequence: TGTGCCAGCAGTTACTCGGGGCGGAGGGGACAAGAGACCCAGTACTTC.

V is TRBV5-4 and J is TRBJ2-2; D not resolved. Trimming cost V 1 base and J 3 bases, with 4 bases left between them. Looked up from germline, CDR1 is SGHNT and CDR2 is YYREEE (reference sequence). CDR3 length equals 13 residues. CDR3 coding DNA: TGTGCCAGCAGCTTGCCTTACACCGGGGAGCTGTTTTTT. Its translation is CASSLPYTGELFF.

The rearrangement uses TRBV15 and TRBJ1-5; D unresolved. Trimming shortened V by 1 base and J by 3 bases, and 7 bases separated the two germline ends. In germline, CDR1 is LNHNV, CDR2 YYDKDF (reference sequence). The CDR3 extends over 14 amino acids. The chain's CDR3 is CATSRVQSNQPQHF. CDR3 coding DNA: TGTGCCACCAGCAGAGTTCAGTCCAATCAGCCCCAGCATTTT.

The rearrangement uses TRBV19 and TRBJ1-5; TRBD1 matches at 10 bases. The CDR3 runs to 15 residues. The germline V gene has CDR1 LNHDA and CDR2 SQIVND (reference sequence). V was clipped by 5 bases and J by 1 base; unmatched bases: 2. The DNA of the CDR3 is TGTGCCAGTAGTTTGGACAGGGGGAGCAATCAGCCCCAGCATTTT. Its protein is CASSLDRGSNQPQHF.

This clone is a singleton in its sample. The rearrangement links TRBV7-9 to TRBJ2-2, with D perhaps TRBD1 (5 bases). CDR3 size: 15 residues. CDR1 is SEHNR, CDR2 FQNEAQ, per germline (reference sequence). Trimming cost V 5 bases and J 1 base, with 11 bases left between them. This CDR3 reads CASSPFQGNTGELFF. The DNA for the CDR3 is TGTGCCAGCAGCCCTTTCCAGGGGAACACCGGGGAGCTGTTTTTT.

V and J are TRBV7-8 and TRBJ1-5; tentatively, D is TRBD1 (5 bases). The ends were cut back, 1 base at V and 0 bases at J, with 7 bases in the middle. Germline values: CDR1 SGHVS, CDR2 FQNEAQ. CDR3 length: 15 amino acids. Written as DNA, the CDR3 is TGTGCCAGCAGCTTAGGGGGACCTAGCAATCAGCCCCAGCATTTT. Residues: CASSLGGPSNQPQHF.

This chain joins TRBV18 and TRBJ2-3, with D uncertain. V shed 4 bases and J shed 2 bases, with 13 bases lying between them. This CDR3 is built from 15 residues. The germline gives CDR1 KGHSH, CDR2 LQKENI. The CDR3 coding sequence is TGTGCCAGCTCACTGACCATCCCTGTCACAGATACGCAGTATTTT. It codes for CASSLTIPVTDTQYF.

The chain uses TRBV18 and TRBJ1-3; no clear D gene. V gave up 0 bases and J gave up 1 base, with 10 bases separating them. The germline gives CDR1 KGHSH, CDR2 LQKENI. The CDR3 is 16 residues long. CDR3 sequence (DNA): TGTGCCAGCTCACCACCGGGCGCACAGTCTGGAAACACCATATATTTT. Translation gives CASSPPGAQSGNTIYF.

In this sample, this clone turned up a few times. CDR3 sequence (DNA): TGTGCCAGCAGCCCCGGGACTAGCGGGGTATCAGATACGCAGTATTTT. Translation: CASSPGTSGVSDTQYF. This chain uses TRBV7-2 with TRBJ2-3; 13 bases align to TRBD2. The V and J ends lost 5 bases and 4 bases, in that order; junction bases with no gene match: 6. Germline V gene sequence: CDR1 SGHTA, CDR2 FQGNSA. The CDR3 has 16 amino acids.

The CDR3 bases are TGTGCCAGCAGCTTCGCCGACAGTTTCGTTGCCGATGGCTACACCTTC. Its translation: CASSFADSFVADGYTF. The chain uses TRBV7-2 and TRBJ1-2, with D perhaps matching TRBD1 (5 bases). This CDR3 contains 16 residues. Germline CDR1 reads SGHTA; CDR2 reads FQGNSA. V was pared by 3 bases and J by 6 bases, with 20 bases between.

This chain connects TRBV5-4 to TRBJ2-3; D is tentatively TRBD1 or TRBD2 (7 bases each). This CDR3 has 14 residues. Germline loops: CDR1 SGHNT, CDR2 YYREEE (reference sequence). The ends were cut back, 10 bases at V and 4 bases at J, with 19 bases in the middle. The DNA of the CDR3 is TGTGCCCTGGCCAGGCAGGGGGGGTCAGATACGCAGTATTTT. It translates to CALARQGGSDTQYF.

With regard to this clone: Its ends do not fully match the called genes, so a read error is possible. The DNA for the CDR3 is TGTGCCAGCAGTTACGGGAAAACTGTAGCTTTCTTT. It yields the protein CASSYGKTVAFF. The rearrangement links TRBV6-6 to TRBJ1-1; D is unresolved. From germline, CDR1 is MNHNY and CDR2 SVGAGI (reference sequence). The CDR3 loop spans 12 amino acids.